Listed below are T cell receptor beta chains from one sample, sequenced in a study of blood T cell repertoires in COVID-19. The method was immunoSEQ multiplex PCR; TCRdb's version includes in-frame clones alone and lacks a portion of them. The repertoire holds some 270,000 clones, with just under 90% as singletons. The specimen was PBMCs or T cells enriched from blood (not recorded which). The receptor set was obtained from a woman aged 55-69 years who had recovered from COVID-19. The CDR3 runs from the conserved cysteine through the conserved F or W. The order of the fields is V gene, CDR3 protein.

v_call: TRBV11-3; cdr3_aa: CASEGNTGELFF
v_call: TRBV9; cdr3_aa: CASSVATGQGTDTQYF
v_call: TRBV6-5; cdr3_aa: CASSPLHSPEFF
v_call: TRBV9; cdr3_aa: CASSVALQGPSGNTIYF
v_call: TRBV3-1/TRBV3-2; cdr3_aa: CASSQVFRGTEAFF
v_call: TRBV29-1; cdr3_aa: CSVGWGGSGYTF
v_call: TRBV2; cdr3_aa: CAGHRRTKDF
v_call: TRBV9; cdr3_aa: CASSVDEARLIGYTF
v_call: TRBV7-3; cdr3_aa: CASSRGGGSSYEQYF
v_call: TRBV20-1; cdr3_aa: CSARGLLGYTF
v_call: TRBV5-1; cdr3_aa: CASSLGGGEDGYTF
v_call: TRBV7-8; cdr3_aa: CASSFRTSGSSTDTQYF
v_call: TRBV5-6; cdr3_aa: CASTLRDTQETQYF
v_call: TRBV30; cdr3_aa: CAWSRERELETQYF
v_call: TRBV29-1; cdr3_aa: CSDRESSYNEQFF
v_call: TRBV24-1; cdr3_aa: CATSDPRQGSYNEQFF
v_call: TRBV30; cdr3_aa: CAWSGSINEKLFF
v_call: TRBV6-5; cdr3_aa: CASTGLPSTDTQYF
v_call: TRBV2; cdr3_aa: CASSDVKTGSTDTQYF
v_call: TRBV6-1; cdr3_aa: CASSEAHRNYEQYF
v_call: TRBV4-2; cdr3_aa: CASSQSPTYGEQYF
v_call: TRBV2; cdr3_aa: CASSPGSLGTQYF
v_call: TRBV5-5; cdr3_aa: CASSLSTGWDTGELFF
v_call: TRBV4-1; cdr3_aa: CASSQGVTGGWNTEAFF
v_call: TRBV27; cdr3_aa: CASSTGGPYEQYF
v_call: TRBV7-8; cdr3_aa: CASRGRGDYGYTF
v_call: TRBV29-1; cdr3_aa: CSVARQLSTDTQYF
v_call: TRBV9; cdr3_aa: CASSVVGPGDTQYF